This TCR beta chain was observed in a study of type 1 and type 2 diabetes patients. This CDR3 spans 16 amino acids. The ends were cut back, 1 base at V and 4 bases at J, with 14 bases in the middle. Germline V gives CDR1 SNHLY, CDR2 FYNNEI. PCR was run on genomic DNA. Multiplex PCR with 30 forward and 13 reverse primers amplified the TCR beta CDR3. TCRdb recomputed calls from the multiplex PCR reads with MiXCR, one row per CDR3 protein. Among approximately 260,000 distinct CDR3 sequences, roughly 44% were seen once, and the ten largest hold roughly 15%. The rearrangement uses TRBV2 and TRBJ1-5; a possible D gene is TRBD1 (5 bases). The sequencing sample was made of peripheral blood mononuclear cells (PBMCs). This TCR came from a man aged 18 to 30 with type 2 diabetes. CDR3 in DNA: TGTGCCAGCAGTGAAGAAGTGGGACCCATGAATCAGCCCCAGCATTTT. The encoded protein is CASSEEVGPMNQPQHF.